A single sample is the source of the 11 T cell receptor beta chains below, sequenced in a study of cytomegalovirus exposure and HLA in healthy donors. Assay used: immunoSEQ multiplex PCR; TCRdb lists only in-frame clones, some missing. The top ten hold 0.37% of the sample, which has 250,000 to 300,000 clones, roughly 90% seen once. Input material: PBMCs. These receptors were taken from a woman between 18 and 29 years old in good health and CMV-seronegative.

This chain uses TRBV6-6 with TRBJ1-2; D might be TRBD1 (6 bases). Germline CDR1 reads MNHNY; CDR2 reads SVGAGI (reference sequence). CDR3 length: 15 amino acids. The germline V and J ends were trimmed by 5 bases and 6 bases, with 19 bases remaining between them. The CDR3 DNA reads TGTGCCAGCAGTCAAAGGACAGTAGGGACCCATGGCTACACCTTC. Protein: CASSQRTVGTHGYTF.

The genes are TRBV27 and TRBJ2-5; 8 nucleotides agree with TRBD1. CDR1 and CDR2 from the germline V gene are MNHEY and SMNVEV (reference sequence). The length of the CDR3 is 13 residues. Unmatched junction bases numbered 4, after V lost 4 bases and J lost 6 bases. The CDR3 here is CASSWTGRQTQYF. The DNA of the CDR3 is TGTGCCAGCAGTTGGACAGGGAGACAGACCCAGTACTTC.

For the CDR3, the DNA is TGTGCCAGCAGCGTCCGGGACAGGGGTCCCGAGCAGTACGTC. The encoded protein is CASSVRDRGPEQYV. The chain joins TRBV13 to TRBJ2-7; the match to TRBD1 covers 10 bases. Trimming removed 5 bases from V and 6 bases from J; junction bases left unmatched: 7. This CDR3 spans 14 amino acids. CDR1 is PRHDT and CDR2 is FYEKMQ in the germline V gene (reference sequence).

This clone appeared once. The genes are TRBV11-2 and TRBJ2-7; D is uncertain. Looked up from germline, CDR1 is SGHAT and CDR2 is FQNNGV. The CDR3 runs to 13 residues. The germline V and J ends were trimmed by 0 bases and 2 bases, with 5 bases remaining between them. The CDR3 sequence is CASSLELTYEQYF. The CDR3, as DNA: TGTGCCAGCAGCTTAGAACTTACCTACGAGCAGTACTTC.

CDR3 sequence reads: CASSPYGGGGEKLFF. The DNA for the CDR3 is TGCGCCAGCAGCCCCTACGGCGGGGGGGGTGAAAAACTGTTTTTT. This chain links TRBV5-1 with TRBJ1-4; a weak D match, TRBD1 (5 bases). CDR1 and CDR2 (germline): SGHRS, YFSETQ. Trimming took off 4 bases at V and 7 bases at J, with 17 bases between the two ends. CDR3 length equals 15 residues.

This clone was picked up one time. This chain connects TRBV27 to TRBJ2-1, with 9 positions matching TRBD1. The CDR3 has 16 amino acids. J was trimmed by 4 bases and V by 4 bases; bases with no gene match: 8. Germline assignment: CDR1 MNHEY and CDR2 SMNVEV (reference sequence). The CDR3 is CASSWEGQGPYNEQFF. In DNA, the CDR3 is TGTGCCAGCAGTTGGGAGGGACAGGGTCCTTACAATGAGCAGTTCTTC.

The chain combines TRBV7-8 with TRBJ2-3, with 12 nucleotides matching TRBD2. After removal of 2 bases from V and 2 bases from J, the junction contained 5 bases not matched to a gene. CDR1 is SGHVS and CDR2 is FQNEAQ in the germline V gene. The CDR3 covers 17 residues. In DNA form, the CDR3 reads TGTGCCAGCAGCTTAAGGACTAGCGGGGACCTCACAGATACGCAGTATTTT. Its protein is CASSLRTSGDLTDTQYF.

In its sample, this clone was seen once. This chain uses TRBV30 with TRBJ1-2, with D perhaps matching TRBD1 (5 bases). Trimming took off 0 bases at V and 6 bases at J, with 14 bases between the two ends. There are 14 residues in the CDR3. Germline V CDR1 and CDR2: GTSNPN, SVGIG (reference sequence). The DNA of the CDR3 is TGTGCCTGGAGTGTACCCTGGACGGACAATGGCTACACCTTC. Amino acids: CAWSVPWTDNGYTF. The full variable domain, completed using reference TRBV30 and TRBJ1-2, is SQTIHQWPATLVQPVGSPLSLECTVEGTSNPNLYWYRQAAGRGLQLLFYSVGIGQISSEVPQNLSASRPQDRQFILSSKKLLLSDSGFYLCAWSVPWTDNGYTFGSGTRLTVV.

The genes are TRBV7-9 and TRBJ2-7; 7 nucleotides line up with TRBD1. Germline V lookup: CDR1 SEHNR, CDR2 FQNEAQ (reference sequence). V gave up 5 bases and J gave up 3 bases; unmatched junction bases: 7. CDR3 length: 14 residues. CDR3 region: CASSAGQANYEQYV. CDR3 bases: TGTGCCAGCAGCGCCGGACAGGCAAACTACGAGCAGTACGTC.

The chain combines TRBV27 with TRBJ2-7; D is ambiguous. V lost 4 bases to trimming and J lost 2 bases, with 12 bases between them. Germline values: CDR1 MNHEY, CDR2 SMNVEV (reference sequence). The CDR3 runs to 14 residues. CDR3 region: CASSSVKIPYEQYF. The CDR3 DNA reads TGTGCCAGCAGTTCAGTAAAAATCCCCTACGAGCAGTACTTC.

V usage is TRBV29-1 and J usage is TRBJ1-1; maybe TRBD1 (5 bases). The CDR3 consists of 13 residues. V gave up 4 bases and J gave up 5 bases, with 14 bases separating them. Germline assignment: CDR1 SQVTM and CDR2 ANQGSEA. The CDR3 DNA reads TGCAGCGTTGGAGCAGGGTGGGGAACTGAAGCTTTCTTT. Its protein product is CSVGAGWGTEAFF.